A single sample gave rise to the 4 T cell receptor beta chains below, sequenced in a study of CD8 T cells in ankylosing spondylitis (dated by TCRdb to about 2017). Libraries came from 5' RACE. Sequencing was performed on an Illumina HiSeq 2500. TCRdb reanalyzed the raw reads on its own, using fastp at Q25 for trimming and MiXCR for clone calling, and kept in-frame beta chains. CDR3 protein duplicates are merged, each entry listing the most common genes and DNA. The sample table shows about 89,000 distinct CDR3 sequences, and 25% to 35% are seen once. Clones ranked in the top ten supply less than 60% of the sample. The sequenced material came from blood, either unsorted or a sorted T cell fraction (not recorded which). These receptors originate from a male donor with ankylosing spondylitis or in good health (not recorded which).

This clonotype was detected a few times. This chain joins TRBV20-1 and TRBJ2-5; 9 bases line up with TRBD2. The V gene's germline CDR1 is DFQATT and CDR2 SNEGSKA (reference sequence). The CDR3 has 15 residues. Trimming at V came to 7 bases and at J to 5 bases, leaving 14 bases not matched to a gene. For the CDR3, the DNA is TGCAGTGGGGGGCTAGCGGGATCAGTTAGGGAGACCCAGTACTTC. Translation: CSGGLAGSVRETQYF.

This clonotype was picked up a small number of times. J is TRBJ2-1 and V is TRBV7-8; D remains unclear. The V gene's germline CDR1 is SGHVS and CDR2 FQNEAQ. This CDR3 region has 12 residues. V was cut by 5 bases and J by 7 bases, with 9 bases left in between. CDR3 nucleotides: TGTGCCAGCAGCAAGGACGGGAATGAGCAGTTCTTC. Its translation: CASSKDGNEQFF. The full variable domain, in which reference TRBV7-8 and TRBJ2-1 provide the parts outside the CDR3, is GAGVSQSPRYKVAKRGQDVALRCDPISGHVSLFWYQQALGQGPEFLTYFQNEAQLDKSGLPSDRFFAERPEGSVSTLKIQRTQQEDSAVYLCASSKDGNEQFFGPGTRLTVL.

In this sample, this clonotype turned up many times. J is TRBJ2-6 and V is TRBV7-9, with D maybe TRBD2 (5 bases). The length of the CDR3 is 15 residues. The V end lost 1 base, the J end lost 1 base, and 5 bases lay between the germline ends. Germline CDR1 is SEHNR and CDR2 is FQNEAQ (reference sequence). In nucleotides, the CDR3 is TGTGCCAGCAGCTTAGAGCGGTCTGGGGCCAACGTCCTGACTTTC. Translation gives CASSLERSGANVLTF. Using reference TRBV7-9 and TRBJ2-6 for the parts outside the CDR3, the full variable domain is DTGVSQNPRHKITKRGQNVTFRCDPISEHNRLYWYRQTLGQGPEFLTYFQNEAQLEKSRLLSDRFSAERPKGSFSTLEIQRTEQGDSAMYLCASSLERSGANVLTFGAGSRLTVL.

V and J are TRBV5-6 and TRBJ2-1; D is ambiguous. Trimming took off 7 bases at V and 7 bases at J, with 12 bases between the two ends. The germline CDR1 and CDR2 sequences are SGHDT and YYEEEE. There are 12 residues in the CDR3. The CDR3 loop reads CASCLRVNEQFF. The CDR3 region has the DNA TGTGCCAGCTGCCTAAGGGTTAATGAGCAGTTCTTC.